Listed here are 24 T cell receptor beta chains from one sample, sequenced in a study of cytomegalovirus exposure and HLA in healthy donors. The PCR had 60 Vbeta and 13 Jbeta primers. TCRdb's table, derived via immunoSEQ multiplex PCR, lists solely in-frame clones and lacks some. The sample consists of 87,000 or so clones, around four fifths of them appearing once. Sequencing was carried out using PBMCs. All receptors come from a woman aged 40 to 55 in good health and CMV-seronegative.

The gene calls are TRBV15 and TRBJ1-2, with 9 bases that match TRBD1. J was trimmed by 8 bases and V by 1 base; bases with no gene match: 8. Germline V gives CDR1 LNHNV, CDR2 YYDKDF (reference sequence). The CDR3 has 15 residues. CDR3 sequence (DNA): TGTGCCACCAGCAGAGCCGGGACAGGGAACGGGGGCTACACCTTC. Residues: CATSRAGTGNGGYTF.

This clone was counted between two and nine times. This chain uses TRBV4-2 with TRBJ1-1; D is perhaps TRBD1 (6 bases). There are 15 residues in the CDR3. CDR1 and CDR2 (germline): LGHNA, YNFKEQ. The V and J ends lost 1 base and 0 bases respectively, with 9 bases between them. CDR3 sequence reads: CASSQVAGVNTEAFF. CDR3 coding DNA: TGTGCCAGCAGCCAAGTGGCAGGGGTGAACACTGAAGCTTTCTTT.

The V and J genes are TRBV2 and TRBJ1-4; a possible D gene is TRBD1 (6 bases). V was pared by 4 bases and J by 7 bases, with 10 bases between. The V gene's germline CDR1 is SNHLY and CDR2 FYNNEI. The CDR3 totals 13 residues. The CDR3: CASSAQGSEKLFF. CDR3 nucleotide sequence: TGTGCCAGCAGTGCCCAGGGGAGTGAAAAACTGTTTTTT.

The V gene is TRBV14, the J gene TRBJ1-1; 8 positions agree with TRBD1. V shed 5 bases and J 4 bases; nucleotides not matched to a gene: 6. Germline assignment: CDR1 SGHDN and CDR2 FVKESK. The CDR3 extends over 14 amino acids. CDR3 amino acids: CASSKDRVGTEAFF. CDR3 sequence (DNA): TGTGCCAGCAGCAAGGACAGGGTCGGCACTGAAGCTTTCTTT.

J is TRBJ1-1 and V is TRBV27; D call uncertain. The CDR3 runs 13 residues. Looked up from germline, CDR1 is MNHEY and CDR2 is SMNVEV (reference sequence). V was pared by 6 bases and J by 5 bases, with 13 bases between. The CDR3 region is CASSLSVRTEAFF. The CDR3 DNA reads TGTGCCAGCAGCCTGAGCGTCCGTACTGAAGCTTTCTTT.

V and J are TRBV15 and TRBJ1-1; D is possibly TRBD1 (5 bases). Germline V CDR1 and CDR2: LNHNV, YYDKDF (reference sequence). V dropped 3 bases and J dropped 2 bases, with 19 bases sitting between them. The CDR3 is 17 residues long. The CDR3 sequence is CATSSSGWETANTEAFF. The DNA for the CDR3 is TGTGCCACCAGCAGCTCAGGGTGGGAAACGGCTAACACTGAAGCTTTCTTT.

This clone was counted only a few times. This chain links TRBV5-8 with TRBJ2-5; the match to TRBD1 covers 9 bases. The last part of the DNA fits TRBJ2-7 better; the J call may be wrong. The germline V gene has CDR1 SGHTS and CDR2 YDEGEE. The CDR3 is 14 residues long. The CDR3 DNA follows: TGTGCCAGCAGGACGGACAGGGGCATCGACGAGCAGTACTTC. This translates into CASRTDRGIDEQYF.

This clone was found once. The junction differs from germline at one of its ends, possibly a read error. V and J are TRBV7-7 and TRBJ2-5, with TRBD2 matching 15 bases. CDR1 and CDR2 from the germline V gene are SSHAT and FNYEAQ (reference sequence). The CDR3 has 16 residues. The CDR3 region has the DNA TGTGCTAGCAGCCTTGGACTAGCGGGGGGGCAGGAGACCCAGTACTTC. Amino acids: CASSLGLAGGQETQYF.

The chain has TRBV5-5 and TRBJ2-3; 8 nucleotides align to TRBD1. J lost 0 bases, V lost 4 bases, and 7 bases had no gene match. There are 16 residues in the CDR3. Germline-derived CDR1 and CDR2 are SGHKS and YYEKEE (reference sequence). CDR3 protein: CASSAGTGFSTDTQYF. The CDR3 DNA sequence: TGTGCCAGCAGCGCCGGGACAGGATTTAGCACAGATACGCAGTATTTT.

This chain uses TRBV6-1 with TRBJ1-2, with unresolved D. The length of the CDR3 is 14 residues. V gave up 3 bases and J gave up 4 bases, with 12 bases separating them. Germline CDR1 is MNHNS and CDR2 is SASEGT. This CDR3 reads CASSEPLAPYGYTF. The DNA of the CDR3 is TGTGCCAGCAGTGAGCCTTTGGCTCCCTATGGCTACACCTTC.

The chain combines TRBV4-2 with TRBJ1-4; unclear D gene. This CDR3 has 16 residues. Trimming stripped 1 base from V and 1 base from J, with 10 bases between. Germline assignment: CDR1 LGHNA and CDR2 YNFKEQ. Here the CDR3 DNA reads TGTGCCAGCAGCCAAGGGGCGACAAAAACTAATGAAAAACTGTTTTTT. Its protein is CASSQGATKTNEKLFF.

The chain carries TRBV11-1 and TRBJ2-5; 7 bases agree with TRBD1. V gave up 5 bases and J gave up 0 bases; unmatched junction bases: 6. The CDR3 length is 15 residues. CDR1 SGHAT and CDR2 FQDESV come from the germline V gene (reference sequence). Here the CDR3 reads CASSRRGTDQETQYF. DNA for the CDR3: TGTGCCAGCAGCAGAAGAGGGACAGACCAAGAGACCCAGTACTTC.

This clone was seen only a few times. The rearrangement joins TRBV6-1 to TRBJ2-5; D possibly corresponds to TRBD2 (7 bases). Between the trimmed V and J ends, which lost 7 bases and 4 bases, there was a span of 16 bases. Germline V CDR1 and CDR2: MNHNS, SASEGT. This CDR3 is built from 14 residues. CDR3 protein: CASNPQGGGETQYF. The CDR3, as DNA: TGTGCCAGCAACCCTCAGGGAGGGGGAGAGACCCAGTACTTC.

This clone was counted only a few times. The gene calls are TRBV7-2 and TRBJ2-7; D might be TRBD1 (5 bases). V lost 1 base to trimming and J lost 2 bases, with 9 bases between them. CDR3 length: 14 residues. Germline V gives CDR1 SGHTA, CDR2 FQGNSA. The CDR3 loop reads CASSLVQGTYEQYF. Here the CDR3 DNA reads TGTGCCAGCAGCTTAGTTCAGGGTACCTACGAGCAGTACTTC.

The gene calls are TRBV4-3 and TRBJ1-2, with D possibly being TRBD1 (6 bases). This CDR3 comprises 15 residues. V dropped 4 bases and J dropped 5 bases, with 17 bases sitting between them. CDR1 is LGHNA, CDR2 YSLEER, per germline. This chain's CDR3 is CASSLTGTSKYGYTF. The CDR3 coding sequence is TGCGCCAGCAGCCTGACCGGGACATCGAAATATGGCTACACCTTC.

The V gene is TRBV4-2, the J gene TRBJ1-3; D possibly corresponds to TRBD1 (5 bases). V was trimmed by 3 bases and J by 2 bases, leaving 14 bases between them. Germline CDR1 is LGHNA and CDR2 is YNFKEQ. CDR3 length equals 16 residues. The DNA of the CDR3 is TGTGCCAGCAGCCAGCCCGGGACTGATGCTGGAAACACCATATATTTT. The encoded protein is CASSQPGTDAGNTIYF.

The chain is built from TRBV5-1 and TRBJ2-1, with D uncertain. Trimming left V 1 base short and J 6 bases short, with 17 bases between. Germline V lookup: CDR1 SGHRS, CDR2 YFSETQ. The CDR3 is 16 amino acids. This CDR3 is CASSLLGTISANEQFF. CDR3 DNA: TGCGCCAGCAGCTTGTTGGGCACGATTTCAGCCAATGAGCAGTTCTTC.

The chain uses TRBV5-4 and TRBJ1-2, with D tentatively TRBD1 (6 bases). V gave up 4 bases and J gave up 5 bases, with 12 bases separating them. Germline CDR1 reads SGHNT; CDR2 reads YYREEE (reference sequence). This CDR3 has 13 amino acids. CDR3 DNA sequence: TGTGCCAGCAGCCCGGACAGCGGATATGGCTACACCTTC. Its protein product is CASSPDSGYGYTF.

The CDR3 loop is CASSLELAGNEQFF. The CDR3 coding sequence is TGTGCCAGCAGCTTAGAGCTAGCGGGGAATGAGCAGTTCTTC. The chain uses TRBV7-2 and TRBJ2-1; 9 nucleotides align to TRBD2. The germline V gene encodes CDR1 SGHTA and CDR2 FQGNSA. J lost 7 bases, V lost 1 base, and 2 bases had no gene match. The CDR3 is 14 amino acids.

This chain uses TRBV6-5 with TRBJ2-4, with 9 nucleotides matching TRBD1. With V trimmed by 4 bases and J by 1 base, 5 bases remained unmatched. Germline-derived CDR1 and CDR2 are MNHEY and SVGAGI. The CDR3 covers 16 residues. CDR3 sequence (DNA): TGTGCCAGCAGTTTAGGGACAGGGACGGCCAAAAACATTCAGTACTTC. The encoded protein is CASSLGTGTAKNIQYF.

V usage is TRBV30 and J usage is TRBJ1-6; 10 bases align to TRBD1. The CDR3 contains 17 residues. V trimming: 3 bases; J trimming: 7 bases; junction bases outside the gene matches: 12. Germline CDR1 GTSNPN, CDR2 SVGIG (reference sequence). The chain's CDR3 is CAWRRDRGPRHNSPLHF. CDR3 DNA: TGTGCCTGGAGGAGGGACAGGGGCCCCCGGCACAATTCACCCCTCCACTTT.

V and J are TRBV7-2 and TRBJ2-6; D unclear. The CDR3 runs 14 residues. Germline lookup yields CDR1 SGHTA and CDR2 FQGNSA. Trimming took 3 bases from V and 1 from J, leaving 4 bases between them. Written as DNA, the CDR3 is TGTGCCAGCAGCTTCTTATCTGGGGCCAACGTCCTGACTTTC. It translates to CASSFLSGANVLTF.

On this clone: The junction shows a germline mismatch at one end, possibly a read error. This CDR3 is also generated by other DNA sequences in the sample. The rearrangement links TRBV10-3 to TRBJ1-3, with TRBD1 as a possible D gene (5 bases). The CDR3 extends over 12 amino acids. Germline CDR1 and CDR2: ENHRY and SYGVKD. The CDR3 DNA follows: TGTGCCATCGGGACTTCTGGAAATACCATATATTTT. It encodes CAIGTSGNTIYF.

This clone occurred once. The J gene is TRBJ1-2, the V gene TRBV2; TRBD1 matches at 10 bases. V was pared by 5 bases and J by 5 bases, with 5 bases of the junction left unmatched. CDR1 SNHLY and CDR2 FYNNEI come from the germline V gene. This CDR3 has 14 amino acids. The CDR3 bases are TGTGCCAGCAGTTCGGACAGGGGGGCTTATGGCTACACCTTC. Amino acid sequence: CASSSDRGAYGYTF.